This entry is about one T cell receptor (beta chain). Antigen specificity is unknown. The data originate from a study of T cells after yellow fever vaccination. Study results and caveats: Among primary-vaccination clones, most reappeared after the booster, at around 97% for CD4 and 85% to 90% for CD8. Relatively few clonotypes were ones that appeared in both CD4 and CD8 compartments. Contamination by abundant bulk-population clonotypes could be present in FACS-sorted repertoires.

A process of 5'RACE template switching, which added a universal primer site and UMIs, was used to make TCR cDNA. Each CDR3 protein is one row after TCRdb ran MiXCR on the 5' RACE reads. Among about 73,000 distinct CDR3 sequences listed, 7.5% to 9% were seen once. The germline V and J ends were trimmed by 10 bases and 3 bases, with 21 bases remaining between them. The germline CDR1 and CDR2 sequences are SNHLY and FYNNEI. CDR3 length: 15 amino acids. The V call is TRBV2, the J call TRBJ1-2; a weak D match, TRBD1 (5 bases). This material consisted of CD8+ T cells sorted from PBMCs, taken on the day of the yellow fever booster vaccination. This sequence was found in a man younger than 40 who received the YFV17D yellow fever vaccine. As DNA, the CDR3 is TGTGCCATCCGGACCCTGGAGGGGCGCGACTATGGCTACACCTTC. The encoded protein is CAIRTLEGRDYGYTF.